The 22 T cell receptor beta chains reported below all come from one sample, sequenced in a study of CD8+ T cells in alopecia areata. RNA was extracted and reverse transcribed into cDNA as the sequencing template. Data came from immunoSEQ multiplex PCR; TCRdb stores just in-frame clones and leaves some out. The table records under 200,000 clones, around three fifths of them present only once. Indicated treatment: oral pan-JAK inhibitor, 5-10 mg twice daily. Sequencing was performed on CD4+ T cells sorted from blood, taken at week 24, from a patient treated with tofacitinib. The receptors were gathered from a human donor with alopecia areata.

This rearrangement joins TRBV27 to TRBJ1-2; D remains unclear. Germline lookup yields CDR1 MNHEY and CDR2 SMNVEV (reference sequence). This CDR3 is built from 15 residues. Deletions cut 6 bases from V and 5 bases from J, with 19 bases between. CDR3 residues: CASSSTARRGYGYTF. The CDR3 nucleotides are TGTGCCAGCAGCTCCACGGCACGGAGAGGGTATGGCTACACCTTC.

The chain couples TRBV30 to TRBJ1-5; no firm D call. V lost 4 bases to trimming and J lost 9 bases, with 13 bases between them. The CDR3 contains 12 residues. CDR1 is GTSNPN, CDR2 SVGIG, per germline (reference sequence). The CDR3 loop is CAWTHEGMPQHF. In nucleotides, the CDR3 is TGTGCCTGGACCCACGAGGGTATGCCCCAGCATTTT.

The rearrangement uses TRBV20-1 and TRBJ2-1; a possible D gene is TRBD2 (5 bases). Germline CDR1 and CDR2: DFQATT and SNEGSKA (reference sequence). There are 11 residues in the CDR3. The germline V and J ends were trimmed by 4 bases and 9 bases, with 10 bases remaining between them. The CDR3 DNA reads TGCAGTGCTATATCCGGGGTTGAGCAGTTCTTC. This sequence encodes CSAISGVEQFF.

This clone was detected only once. The rearrangement uses TRBV7-2 and TRBJ2-3; D is perhaps TRBD2 (5 bases). The CDR3 totals 14 residues. Germline CDR1 and CDR2: SGHTA and FQGNSA. Trimming stripped 8 bases from V and 1 base from J, with 13 bases between. In nucleotides, the CDR3 is TGTGCCAGCGCGTTTAAGGGAGGCACAGATACGCAGTATTTT. Translating it yields CASAFKGGTDTQYF.

This clone was observed a handful of times. The rearrangement joins TRBV2 to TRBJ2-2, with D tentatively TRBD1 (6 bases). This CDR3 has 16 amino acids. CDR1 and CDR2 (germline): SNHLY, FYNNEI. The germline V and J ends were trimmed by 1 base and 4 bases, with 13 bases remaining between them. CDR3 loop: CASSEGSDRLTGELFF. Here the CDR3 DNA reads TGTGCCAGCAGTGAAGGTTCGGACAGACTCACCGGGGAGCTGTTTTTT.

The CDR3 is CAWSMTVNTEAFF. Here the CDR3 DNA reads TGTGCCTGGAGTATGACAGTGAACACTGAAGCTTTCTTT. The chain is built from TRBV30 and TRBJ1-1; possibly TRBD1 for D (5 bases). The CDR3 loop spans 13 amino acids. Trimming cost V 2 bases and J 0 bases, with 7 bases left between them. Germline V gene data show CDR1 as GTSNPN and CDR2 as SVGIG (reference sequence).

The sample holds a few counts of this clone. The chain combines TRBV7-2 with TRBJ1-2, with TRBD1 as a possible D gene (6 bases). Deletions cut 5 bases from V and 10 bases from J, with 11 bases between. The CDR3 covers 11 residues. CDR1 and CDR2 (germline): SGHTA, FQGNSA. The CDR3 protein is CASSIQGDYTF. In DNA form, the CDR3 reads TGTGCCAGCAGCATACAGGGCGACTACACCTTC.

The genes are TRBV15 and TRBJ2-4; D unresolved. The length of the CDR3 is 13 residues. Germline assignment: CDR1 LNHNV and CDR2 YYDKDF (reference sequence). The ends were cut back, 1 base at V and 8 bases at J, with 9 bases in the middle. The CDR3 DNA follows: TGTGCCACCAGCAGAGCGCCCACCGACATTCAGTACTTC. It translates to CATSRAPTDIQYF.

V and J are TRBV11-2 and TRBJ1-1, with unresolved D. The CDR3 runs to 14 residues. Per germline, CDR1 SGHAT and CDR2 FQNNGV. The V and J ends lost 1 base and 1 base respectively, with 7 bases between them. CDR3: CASSLVGGNTEAFF. CDR3 nucleotide sequence: TGTGCCAGCAGCTTAGTAGGCGGGAACACTGAAGCTTTCTTT.

The chain employs TRBV29-1 and TRBJ2-7, with 8 bases lining up with TRBD2. Germline trimming cut 6 bases from V and 3 bases from J; bases unmatched to any gene: 4. The CDR3 is made up of 12 amino acids. Germline V gives CDR1 SQVTM, CDR2 ANQGSEA. The CDR3 reads CSVVTSVYEQYF. The DNA of the CDR3 is TGCAGCGTGGTGACTAGCGTCTACGAGCAGTACTTC.

The CDR3: CAWGDRITDTQYF. The CDR3 coding sequence is TGTGCCTGGGGGGACAGGATCACAGATACGCAGTATTTT. The rearrangement uses TRBV30 and TRBJ2-3; 8 bases are shared with TRBD1. The V gene's germline CDR1 is GTSNPN and CDR2 SVGIG (reference sequence). V shed 5 bases and J 2 bases; nucleotides not matched to a gene: 3. This CDR3 is built from 13 residues.

V and J are TRBV29-1 and TRBJ1-1; D not resolved. V was trimmed by 7 bases and J by 0 bases, leaving 9 bases between them. CDR1 and CDR2 (germline): SQVTM, ANQGSEA. CDR3 length equals 12 residues. The CDR3 DNA sequence: TGCAGCGCTGTTCTCCTGAACACTGAAGCTTTCTTT. Residues: CSAVLLNTEAFF.

This chain joins TRBV20-1 and TRBJ2-7; no reliable D call. The V end lost 1 base, the J end lost 4 bases, and 5 bases lay between the germline ends. CDR3 length: 11 amino acids. Germline CDR1 reads DFQATT; CDR2 reads SNEGSKA (reference sequence). The CDR3 loop reads CSARVRYEQYF. The CDR3 DNA is TGCAGTGCTAGAGTCCGATACGAGCAGTACTTC.

The chain recombines TRBV5-6 with TRBJ2-7, with 7 bases matching TRBD1. The CDR3 has 13 amino acids. CDR1 and CDR2 from the germline V gene are SGHDT and YYEEEE. V was clipped by 2 bases and J by 2 bases; unmatched bases: 1. CDR3 DNA: TGTGCCAGCAGCTTTGGACAGGCCTACGAGCAGTACTTC. Residues: CASSFGQAYEQYF.

V and J are TRBV30 and TRBJ1-1; tentative D call: TRBD1 (6 bases). V was pared by 5 bases and J by 4 bases, with 14 bases between. Germline values: CDR1 GTSNPN, CDR2 SVGIG (reference sequence). This CDR3 region has 13 residues. Here the CDR3 DNA reads TGTGCCTGGGGTACAGGGTGGTTCACTGAAGCTTTCTTT. It translates to CAWGTGWFTEAFF.

The chain recombines TRBV18 with TRBJ2-5, with D possibly TRBD2 on 5 matching bases. This CDR3 is built from 14 residues. Germline V CDR1 and CDR2: KGHSH, LQKENI. Trimming left V 3 bases short and J 2 bases short, with 10 bases between. The CDR3 bases are TGTGCCAGCTCACCCTCAGGAGGTCAAGAGACCCAGTACTTC. It is translated as CASSPSGGQETQYF.

V is TRBV20-1 and J is TRBJ2-3; no definite D call. The V gene lost 5 bases and the J gene lost 1 base, with 4 bases spanning the gap. The CDR3 totals 11 residues. Germline CDR1 is DFQATT and CDR2 is SNEGSKA (reference sequence). The CDR3 DNA reads as TGCAGTGCTCTAGGCACAGATACGCAGTATTTT. Translated: CSALGTDTQYF.

This clone was found a few times. V gene TRBV23-1 combines with J gene TRBJ1-5, with unresolved D. TRBV23-1 is treated as an ORF (open reading frame) with a function not yet certain. There are 19 residues in the CDR3. The V gene lost 6 bases and the J gene lost 2 bases, with 26 bases spanning the gap. CDR3 coding DNA: TGCGCCAGCAGAATCCGTCAAAAAATCGGCAGTAGGGGCAATCAGCCCCAGCATTTT. Amino acid sequence: CASRIRQKIGSRGNQPQHF.

Only a few counts were recorded for this clone. The V gene is TRBV7-2, the J gene TRBJ2-1, with D maybe TRBD1 (6 bases). The CDR3 length is 13 residues. Germline values: CDR1 SGHTA, CDR2 FQGNSA. Deletions cut 5 bases from V and 9 bases from J, with 14 bases between. The CDR3 sequence: CASSILQGSEQFF. In DNA form, the CDR3 reads TGTGCCAGCAGCATCCTACAGGGATCTGAGCAGTTCTTC.

V and J are TRBV28 and TRBJ2-7; the D gene is possibly TRBD1 (6 bases). V was trimmed by 8 bases and J by 2 bases, leaving 13 bases between them. Looked up from germline, CDR1 is MDHEN and CDR2 is SYDVKM. The CDR3 contains 13 residues. This chain's CDR3 is CASWGRGAYEQYF. The DNA of the CDR3 is TGTGCCAGCTGGGGCAGGGGAGCCTACGAGCAGTACTTC.

CDR3: CASSYSRVNTEAFF. CDR3 in DNA: TGTGCCAGCAGTTACTCGAGGGTGAACACTGAAGCTTTCTTT. This chain links TRBV6-5 with TRBJ1-1; no definite D call. Germline V gene sequence: CDR1 MNHEY, CDR2 SVGAGI. V lost 0 bases and J lost 0, with 5 bases in between. The CDR3 sequence is 14 residues long.

V gene TRBV30 combines with J gene TRBJ2-2; D call uncertain. Trimming removed 3 bases at V and 3 bases at J, with 11 bases between. The CDR3 extends over 14 amino acids. Germline V CDR1 and CDR2: GTSNPN, SVGIG (reference sequence). The CDR3: CAWRFLLDTGELFF. CDR3 bases: TGTGCCTGGAGATTCCTTCTGGACACCGGGGAGCTGTTTTTT.